This T cell receptor (beta chain) originates from a study of vaccination and CD4 T cells after COVID-19 (dated 2022 in TCRdb). Background on the whole study: Six males and four females were included in the convalescent cohort, with two Hispanic individuals, seven Caucasians, two Asians and one multiracial person represented. The cultures were stimulated with overlapping spike peptide pools from SARS-CoV-2 and from the common cold coronaviruses HCoV-NL63, HCoV-OC43 and HCoV-229E. Control cultures received a CEFX viral epitope pool as the positive control, an HIV-1 Nef peptide pool as the negative control, or no peptide. At the TCR clonotype level, an earlier paper using these donors assessed memory CD4+ T cell crossreactivity between SARS-CoV-2 and common cold coronavirus spike proteins. Post-vaccine blood samples were taken a median of roughly 75 days after the second vaccine dose, with a range of roughly 14 to 241 days. Two doses of either the Pfizer-BioNTech BNT162b2 vaccine (n=8) or the Moderna mRNA-1273 vaccine (n=2) were administered to participants. The spike-specific CD4+ TCR repertoire was compared before and after mRNA vaccination in around ten COVID-19 convalescent patients and a handful of infection-naive healthy vaccine recipients. Post-COVID blood samples were collected from convalescent patients a median of around 100 days after diagnosis, with a range of about 30 to 161 days.

The meaning of the sample's treatment or condition label: approximately nine-day PBMC culture with coronavirus spike peptide pools or control peptides (ViraFEST assay). CD4+ T cells from unexposed donors were collected before the COVID-19 pandemic (2011-2018). The study used the ViraFEST assay, which expanded antigen-specific T cells with peptide pools and then identified expanded clonotypes by TCR sequencing. Each well held two million PBMCs cultured with about 9.8 ug/ml peptide pools in IMDM containing roughly 5% human AB serum and 8 to 10 IU/ml IL-2. On days 3 and 7, half of the culture medium was replaced with fresh IL-2-containing medium. After around 11 days of culture, CD4+ T cells were isolated by negative selection using the EasySep CD4+ T cell isolation kit. Unexposed donor CD4+ T cells were tested for reactivity to SARS-CoV-2 S and N and four common cold coronavirus spike pools, as cell number allowed. PBMCs were separated from whole blood using Ficoll-Paque Plus gradient centrifugation and then either used fresh or cryopreserved at -140C. Triplicate wells were generally used for each culture condition. Leukapheresis product for the unexposed donors was purchased commercially.

The research as a whole found: Nearly all vaccine-specific clones in convalescent patients (304 of 307) were mono-reactive for SARS-CoV-2 spike rather than cross-reactive with common cold coronaviruses. Among convalescent patients, a median about 86% of the SARS-CoV-2-reactive clones seen after vaccination appeared only after vaccination, which suggests priming specific to the vaccine. The number of convalescent patients in the study was relatively small, and the study did not examine early timepoints following natural infection. Although the median number of SARS-CoV-2-reactive clonotypes went up from roughly 22 after infection to 38 after vaccination, the increase was not significant.

Relative to germline, V is 5 bases shorter and J is 4 bases shorter, with 12 bases between their ends. Its CDR3 holds 14 amino acids, cysteine through phenylalanine. The sequence is cut down to CDR3 DNA, 42 bases in frame from base 1. CDR1 SGHAT and CDR2 FQNNGV were looked up in the germline V gene. The method was PCR. At the Johns Hopkins FTIC core, DNA from the cultured CD4+ T cells underwent TCR sequencing with the Oncomine TCR Beta short-read assay. Genomic DNA was extracted from the cultured CD4+ T cells with the QIAamp micro DNA kit. Oncomine TCR Beta libraries made from cultured CD4+ T cells were pooled using unique dual indexes and sequenced on an Illumina iSeq 100. The authors processed their data as follows. Non-productive sequences were removed, and CDR3s not starting with C, not ending with F or W, or shorter than 7 amino acids were discarded. The MANAFEST web application was used to identify antigen-specific clonotypes by comparing peptide-stimulated wells against reference wells and other culture wells. Positive clones required FDR below 0.05, an odds ratio above 5, and productive frequency above 0.1% in at least two of three replicate wells. Cross-reactive clonotypes were defined as significantly expanded in both SARS-CoV-2 spike wells and at least one common cold coronavirus spike condition. CDR3 homology was assessed with Levenshtein distances (stringdist) and unrooted phylogenetic trees (ape) in R version 3.6.1. TCRdb itself trimmed the public reads at Q25 with fastp, ran MiXCR and retained productive beta chains. Rows are unified per CDR3 protein, each entry keeping the most common DNA and genes. The V and J calls here are based on TCRdb, not the publication. Here the sample has 9,000 or so distinct CDR3 sequences; about 44% occur a single time. The top ten hold about 23% of the sample.

On this clonotype: This receptor's antigen is unknown. No base quality values were provided; no much bigger clone lies one nucleotide off.

The sequence joins TRBV11-2 to TRBJ1-5; a tentative D call is TRBD1 (6 bases match). Sequencing was carried out using CD4+ T cells from blood, cultured in vitro. This TCR derives from a human donor in good health. This receptor carries the CDR3 CASSPDSVNQPQHF. The DNA reads TGTGCCAGCAGCCCGGACAGCGTTAATCAGCCCCAGCATTTT.